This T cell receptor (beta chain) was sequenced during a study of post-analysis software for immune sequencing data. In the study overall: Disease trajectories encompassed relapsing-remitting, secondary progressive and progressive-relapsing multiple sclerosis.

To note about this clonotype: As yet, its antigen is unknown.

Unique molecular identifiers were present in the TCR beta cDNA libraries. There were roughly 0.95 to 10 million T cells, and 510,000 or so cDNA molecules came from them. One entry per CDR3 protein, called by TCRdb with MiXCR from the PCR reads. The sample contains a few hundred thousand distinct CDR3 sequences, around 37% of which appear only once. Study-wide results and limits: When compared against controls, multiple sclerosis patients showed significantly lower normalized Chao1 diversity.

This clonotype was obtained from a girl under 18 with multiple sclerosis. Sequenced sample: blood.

The CDR3 is CSVEGRGITNEQFF. The CDR3 region has the DNA TGCAGCGTTGAAGGCAGGGGGATTACGAATGAGCAGTTCTTC. The chain joins TRBV29-1 to TRBJ2-1, with 7 bases that match TRBD1. With 1 base clipped from V and 7 bases from J, the junction kept 7 bases outside the gene matches. The CDR3 is made up of 14 amino acids. Germline-derived CDR1 and CDR2 are SQVTM and ANQGSEA.